The entry below describes one TCR beta chain. The data were taken from a study of blood T cell repertoires in COVID-19. Looking at the study overall: The United States, Italy and Spain were the sources of the acute and convalescent COVID-19 samples. From T cells, B-cell-depleted T cells, or PBMCs came the material, which was cDNA or gDNA.

Method: immunoSEQ multiplex PCR; TCRdb's copy keeps in-frame clones and lacks some. The sample shows under 550,000 clones, 80% to 90% of them seen only once. Seattle researchers signed up patients amid active infection and tracked them longitudinally. This CDR3 is built from 15 residues. V lost 2 bases and J 3 bases, leaving 14 bases between the germline ends. Germline V CDR1 and CDR2: SEHNR, FQNEAQ (reference sequence). The TCR was taken from a man aged 18 to 30 with COVID-19, enrolled during active disease. This chain uses TRBV7-9 with TRBJ2-7, with D possibly being TRBD1 (6 bases). Sequencing input: peripheral blood. In DNA, the CDR3 is TGTGCCAGCAGCTTATTCCTCCAACAGGGCTACGAGCAGTACTTC. This codes for CASSLFLQQGYEQYF.